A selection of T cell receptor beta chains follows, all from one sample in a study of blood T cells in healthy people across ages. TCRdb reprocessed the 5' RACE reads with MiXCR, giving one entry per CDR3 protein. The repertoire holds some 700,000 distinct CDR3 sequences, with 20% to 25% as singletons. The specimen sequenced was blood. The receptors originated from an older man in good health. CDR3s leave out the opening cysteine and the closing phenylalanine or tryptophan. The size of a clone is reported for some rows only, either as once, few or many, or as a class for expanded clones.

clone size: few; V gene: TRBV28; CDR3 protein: ASRPVGDSPLH
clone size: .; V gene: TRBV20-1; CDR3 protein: SARAITDLTYTDTQY
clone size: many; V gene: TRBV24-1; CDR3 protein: ATSVGADYYNEQF
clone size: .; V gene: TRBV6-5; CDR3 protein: ASSYSGRTHTDTQY
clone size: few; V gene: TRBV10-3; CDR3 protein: AIRGTGVETQY
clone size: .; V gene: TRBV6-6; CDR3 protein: ASRSSGATNEKLF
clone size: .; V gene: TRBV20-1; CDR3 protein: SARALPQSSYNEQF
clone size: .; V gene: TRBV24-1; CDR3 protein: ATSDLGLSNEQF
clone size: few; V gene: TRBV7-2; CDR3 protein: ASSSQLVGTDTQY
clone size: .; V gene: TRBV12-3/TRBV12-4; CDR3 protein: ASSLGVQGGNTIY
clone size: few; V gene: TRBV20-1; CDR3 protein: SAWTGGPNEQF
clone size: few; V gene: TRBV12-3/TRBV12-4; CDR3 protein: ASSYQGGSNQPQH
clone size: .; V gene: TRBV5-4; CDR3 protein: ASSLALSGEQY
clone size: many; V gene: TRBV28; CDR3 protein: ASNREGEQF
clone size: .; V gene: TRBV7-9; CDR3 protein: ASTPDFSTDTQY
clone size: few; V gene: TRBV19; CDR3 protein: ASRRQGARTGELF
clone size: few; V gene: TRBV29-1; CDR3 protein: SALRGRETEAF
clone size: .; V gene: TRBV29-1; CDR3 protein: SAYLDDYEQF
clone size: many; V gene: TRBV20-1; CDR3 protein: SGLDGTGVRETQY
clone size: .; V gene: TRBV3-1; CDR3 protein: ASSQVGQNYEQY
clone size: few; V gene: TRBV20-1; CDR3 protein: SAGERGTSGTGEQF
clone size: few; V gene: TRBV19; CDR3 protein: ASSIAAGGNNEQF
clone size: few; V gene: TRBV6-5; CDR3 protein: ASSFQTSGLGAF
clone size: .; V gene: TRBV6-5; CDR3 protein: ASGLLAGDLNEQF
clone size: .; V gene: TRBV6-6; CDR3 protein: ASRPGQTKSGANVLT
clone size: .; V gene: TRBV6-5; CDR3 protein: ASSRRSGTDQPQH
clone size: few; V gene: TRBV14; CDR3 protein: ASSLSTGKLF
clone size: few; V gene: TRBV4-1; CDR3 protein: ASSLSRLQQGSQPPYEQY
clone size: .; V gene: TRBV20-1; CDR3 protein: SARDRFRMNTEAF
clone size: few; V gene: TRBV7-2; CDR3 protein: ASSLWDSFNQPQH
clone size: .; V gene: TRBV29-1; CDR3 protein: SGTPSPNTEAF
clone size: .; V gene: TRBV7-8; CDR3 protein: ASGRVAGGRSDTQY
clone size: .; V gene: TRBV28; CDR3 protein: ASSLRASGNTIY
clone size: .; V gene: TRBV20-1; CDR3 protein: SARDSLGRSGANVLT
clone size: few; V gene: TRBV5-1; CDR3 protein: ASSKVLADNEQF
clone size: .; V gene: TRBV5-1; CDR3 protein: ASSGVAGNTIY
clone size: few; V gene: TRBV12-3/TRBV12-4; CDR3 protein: ASTPTGLNEKLF
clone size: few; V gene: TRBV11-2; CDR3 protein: ASSLDGSEQF
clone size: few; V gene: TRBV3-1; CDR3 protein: ASSPDGGGNYGYT
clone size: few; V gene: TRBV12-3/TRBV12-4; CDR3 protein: ASSFGPGVYEQY
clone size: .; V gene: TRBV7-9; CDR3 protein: ASSFGVSSTDTQY
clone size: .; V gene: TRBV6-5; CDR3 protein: ASSSDVRHQY
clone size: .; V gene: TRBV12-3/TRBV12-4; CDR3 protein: ASSSQAGGSTDTQY
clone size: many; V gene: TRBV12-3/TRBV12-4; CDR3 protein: ASSLLDGNTIY
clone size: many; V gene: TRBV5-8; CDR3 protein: ASSSWTNNEQF
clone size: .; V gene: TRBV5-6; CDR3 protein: ASSFRSGTTYNEQF
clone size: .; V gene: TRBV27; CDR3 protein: ASRGQGEETQY
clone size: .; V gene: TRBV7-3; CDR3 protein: TSSLSHREQF
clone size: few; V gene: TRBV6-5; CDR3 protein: ASSGPLGYSNTEAF
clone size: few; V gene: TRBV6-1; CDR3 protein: ASSRTGTENYEQY
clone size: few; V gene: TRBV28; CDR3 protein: ASSSTTGVSYNEQF
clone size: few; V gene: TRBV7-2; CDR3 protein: ASSVEGQGSYGYT
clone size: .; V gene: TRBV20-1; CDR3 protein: SARGGSGPTDTQY